A selection of T cell receptor beta chains follows, all from one sample in a study of cytomegalovirus exposure and HLA in healthy donors. Libraries were prepared by immunoSEQ multiplex PCR; TCRdb keeps only in-frame clonotypes and omits some of them. The sample yields some 160,000 clones, about two thirds seen once. Sequences were obtained from PBMCs. These receptors were taken from a man aged 60 to 75 in good health and CMV-seronegative. CDR3s include the opening cysteine and the closing phenylalanine or tryptophan. The D gene is left open where the match is weak.

V gene	D gene	J gene	CDR3 length	CDR3 protein
TRBV2	TRBD2	TRBJ2-3	15	CASSLSSGGTDTQYF
TRBV28	-	TRBJ2-4	16	CASIPRRDLAKNIQYF
TRBV12-5	-	TRBJ1-1	11	CASGPGTEAFF
TRBV18	-	TRBJ2-1	17	CASSPWEDPTSYNEQFF
TRBV5-1	-	TRBJ2-5	14	CASSLPGGQETQYF
TRBV9	TRBD1	TRBJ1-1	14	CASSEDRGDTEAFF
TRBV5-4	-	TRBJ2-5	13	CASSVDILETQYF
TRBV5-1	TRBD2	TRBJ2-5	18	CASSPPFRRLAAQETQYF
TRBV4-2	-	TRBJ2-1	14	CASSQDRGGHEQFF
TRBV7-2	TRBD1	TRBJ2-7	15	CASSQSGTGTYEQYF
TRBV30	-	TRBJ2-5	13	CAWSLAGLGTQYF
TRBV14	TRBD2	TRBJ2-3	16	CASSQREISSTDTQYF
TRBV7-3	TRBD1	TRBJ2-5	16	CASSLGQGALYETQYF
TRBV5-1	TRBD1	TRBJ2-7	14	CASSLFTGGNEQYF
TRBV6-5	-	TRBJ2-7	15	CASSPRHGRGLEQYF